What follows are 27 T cell receptor beta chains derived from one specimen sequenced in a study of glioma-infiltrating T cells after dendritic cell vaccination. Here immunoSEQ multiplex PCR was the method, and the copy in TCRdb shows in-frame clones only, minus some. The sample has some 24,000 clones; about 90% are singletons. The time point is: after dendritic cell vaccination, including at tumor progression/relapse. Sequenced here: blood, sampled after dendritic cell vaccination. All receptors derive from a human donor with glioblastoma.

The V gene is TRBV7-2, the J gene TRBJ2-2; 9 nucleotides align to TRBD1. The trim removed 5 bases at V and 6 bases at J, leaving 7 bases unmatched. Germline V gene data show CDR1 as SGHTA and CDR2 as FQGNSA. This CDR3 spans 15 amino acids. This chain's CDR3 is CASSRLGTGPGELFF. The CDR3 DNA reads as TGTGCCAGCAGCCGGCTTGGGACAGGGCCCGGGGAGCTGTTTTTT. The full variable domain, in which reference TRBV7-2 and TRBJ2-2 provide the parts outside the CDR3, is GAGVSQSPSNKVTEKGKDVELRCDPISGHTALYWYRQSLGQGLEFLIYFQGNSAPDKSGLPSDRFSAERTGGSVSTLTIQRTQQEDSAVYLCASSRLGTGPGELFFGEGSRLTVL.

This chain links TRBV30 with TRBJ1-1, with D possibly being TRBD1 (5 bases). The CDR3 is made up of 16 amino acids. Trimming pared 1 base from V and 1 base from J, leaving 16 bases between. Germline assignment: CDR1 GTSNPN and CDR2 SVGIG (reference sequence). CDR3 protein: CAWSARVLSPNTEAFF. For the CDR3, the DNA is TGTGCCTGGAGTGCCAGGGTCCTATCCCCGAACACTGAAGCTTTCTTT.

This rearrangement joins TRBV7-9 to TRBJ2-3; D ambiguous. V lost 1 base and J lost 1, with 9 bases in between. Germline V gives CDR1 SEHNR, CDR2 FQNEAQ (reference sequence). This CDR3 is 15 amino acids long. CDR3 protein: CASSLGSTGTDTQYF. CDR3 DNA sequence: TGTGCCAGCAGCTTAGGGTCGACTGGCACAGATACGCAGTATTTT.

This chain uses TRBV5-5 with TRBJ1-1, with a possible D match to TRBD1 (6 bases). CDR3 length equals 15 residues. Germline-derived CDR1 and CDR2 are SGHKS and YYEKEE (reference sequence). V lost 0 bases, J lost 1 base, and 10 bases lay in between. The CDR3 loop is CASSLAGQKNTEAFF. Written as DNA, the CDR3 is TGTGCCAGCAGCTTGGCCGGACAGAAGAACACTGAAGCTTTCTTT.

The rearrangement uses TRBV6-5 and TRBJ2-7; 7 positions match TRBD1. Germline-derived CDR1 and CDR2 are MNHEY and SVGAGI. After removal of 2 bases from V and 2 bases from J, the junction contained 6 bases not matched to a gene. This CDR3 is built from 15 residues. CDR3 sequence (DNA): TGTGCCAGCAGTTACCGGGACAGTCTCGCCTACGAGCAGTACTTC. Amino acids: CASSYRDSLAYEQYF.

The chain uses TRBV11-2 and TRBJ2-5; a possible D gene is TRBD1 (5 bases). Looked up from germline, CDR1 is SGHAT and CDR2 is FQNNGV. The CDR3 is made up of 13 amino acids. Deletions cut 5 bases from V and 4 bases from J, with 11 bases between. This CDR3 is CASSPGQLETQYF. The CDR3 bases are TGTGCCAGCAGCCCAGGACAACTAGAGACCCAGTACTTC.

This chain links TRBV19 with TRBJ1-5; D is perhaps TRBD1 (5 bases). Between the trimmed V and J ends, which lost 2 bases and 3 bases, there was a span of 8 bases. The CDR3 spans 14 residues. In germline, CDR1 is LNHDA, CDR2 SQIVND (reference sequence). CDR3 DNA sequence: TGTGCCAGTAGTATATCGGGGGTCAATCAGCCCCAGCATTTT. This codes for CASSISGVNQPQHF. The entire variable domain, with the rest obtained from reference TRBV19 and TRBJ1-5, is as follows: DGGITQSPKYLFRKEGQNVTLSCEQNLNHDAMYWYRQDPGQGLRLIYYSQIVNDFQKGDIAEGYSVSREKKESFPLTVTSAQKNPTAFYLCASSISGVNQPQHFGDGTRLSIL.

This clone showed up just a few times. J is TRBJ1-5 and V is TRBV5-5; 9 positions agree with TRBD1. The CDR3 sequence is 16 residues long. With 4 bases clipped from V and 7 bases from J, the junction kept 12 bases outside the gene matches. From germline, CDR1 is SGHKS and CDR2 YYEKEE (reference sequence). The CDR3 DNA reads as TGTGCCAGCAGCGTACGGGACAGGGAGTGGGGCCAGCCCCAGCATTTT. Translated: CASSVRDREWGQPQHF.

The J gene is TRBJ2-2, the V gene TRBV2, with 7 nucleotides matching TRBD2. After removal of 4 bases from V and 6 bases from J, the junction contained 8 bases not matched to a gene. Germline V CDR1 and CDR2: SNHLY, FYNNEI. This CDR3 has 15 amino acids. This CDR3 reads CASSGFGAGAGELFF. CDR3 sequence (DNA): TGTGCCAGCAGTGGGTTCGGGGCGGGGGCCGGGGAGCTGTTTTTT. The full variable domain, rest sourced from reference TRBV2 and TRBJ2-2, is EPEVTQTPSHQVTQMGQEVILRCVPISNHLYFYWYRQILGQKVEFLVSFYNNEISEKSEIFDDQFSVERPDGSNFTLKIRSTKLEDSAMYFCASSGFGAGAGELFFGEGSRLTVL.

The chain recombines TRBV5-1 with TRBJ2-7; TRBD1 agrees at 7 bases. The CDR3 extends over 16 amino acids. Germline V gene data show CDR1 as SGHRS and CDR2 as YFSETQ. With 0 bases clipped from V and 4 bases from J, the junction kept 10 bases outside the gene matches. For the CDR3, the DNA is TGCGCCAGCAGCTTGGCGTTCGTGGGGACAGCTTACGAGCAGTACTTC. This gives the protein CASSLAFVGTAYEQYF.

This clone was found once. V is TRBV19 and J is TRBJ2-3; 9 positions agree with TRBD1. V shed 3 bases, J shed 4 bases, and the junction held 5 bases outside the gene matches. The germline V gene has CDR1 LNHDA and CDR2 SQIVND (reference sequence). CDR3 size: 15 residues. CDR3 sequence (DNA): TGTGCCAGTAGTATTCGGGGACAGGGCCCAGATACGCAGTATTTT. Translation: CASSIRGQGPDTQYF.

CDR3 amino acids: CSVEDPGQGWGYTF. The CDR3 nucleotides are TGCAGCGTTGAAGATCCGGGACAGGGCTGGGGCTACACCTTC. The chain has TRBV29-1 and TRBJ1-2; TRBD1 matches 9 bases. From germline, CDR1 is SQVTM and CDR2 ANQGSEA. V gave up 0 bases and J gave up 8 bases; unmatched junction bases: 7. The CDR3 extends over 14 amino acids.

This chain connects TRBV6-1 to TRBJ1-2, with a tentative D call TRBD1 (5 bases). V shed 5 bases and J shed 4 bases, with 17 bases lying between them. The CDR3 length is 15 residues. Per germline, CDR1 MNHNS and CDR2 SASEGT. The CDR3 nucleotides are TGTGCCAGCAGTAGCCAACAGGAATTCTTCTATGGCTACACCTTC. Its translation: CASSSQQEFFYGYTF.

The chain is built from TRBV19 and TRBJ1-5, with 7 positions matching TRBD1. The CDR3 has 15 residues. In germline, CDR1 is LNHDA, CDR2 SQIVND (reference sequence). Germline trimming cut 3 bases from V and 0 bases from J; bases unmatched to any gene: 2. CDR3 nucleotide sequence: TGTGCCAGTAGTATGACAGGGAATAGCAATCAGCCCCAGCATTTT. Translating it yields CASSMTGNSNQPQHF.

J is TRBJ2-7 and V is TRBV6-1; TRBD1 matches 9 bases. After removal of 2 bases from V and 3 bases from J, the junction contained 5 bases not matched to a gene. CDR1 and CDR2 from the germline V gene are MNHNS and SASEGT. The CDR3 spans 15 residues. The CDR3, as DNA: TGTGCCAGCAGTGAACCGGGACAGGGATTCTACGAGCAGTACTTC. It yields the protein CASSEPGQGFYEQYF.

This clone was detected a few times. CDR3: CASSSELYQETQYF. The DNA of the CDR3 is TGCGCCAGCAGCTCCGAACTGTACCAAGAGACCCAGTACTTC. V is TRBV5-1 and J is TRBJ2-5; D uncertain. Germline V gene data show CDR1 as SGHRS and CDR2 as YFSETQ. The CDR3 covers 14 residues. The V end lost 3 bases, the J end lost 0 bases, and 9 bases lay between the germline ends.

V and J are TRBV2 and TRBJ2-3; TRBD1 aligns across 8 bases. The CDR3 is 14 residues long. Germline CDR1 and CDR2: SNHLY and FYNNEI. The junction had 5 bases not matched to a gene; V was cut back by 6 bases and J by 3 bases. Here the CDR3 DNA reads TGTGCCAGCAGGCTGGACAGGGCGACAGATACGCAGTATTTT. Protein: CASRLDRATDTQYF.

This clone has just a few counts. This chain uses TRBV25-1 with TRBJ1-1, with 7 nucleotides matching TRBD1. This CDR3 has 13 residues. Germline V lookup: CDR1 MGHDK, CDR2 SYGVNS. The ends lost 2 bases at V and 7 bases at J; junction bases unmatched: 4. The CDR3 spells CASSEGGGHEAFF. The CDR3 nucleotides are TGTGCCAGCAGTGAAGGAGGGGGCCATGAAGCTTTCTTT.

This clone was picked up a small number of times. DNA for the CDR3: TGTGCCAGCAAGAGAACAGGGGGCGTCACTGAAGCTTTCTTT. Encoded protein: CASKRTGGVTEAFF. The rearrangement links TRBV6-1 to TRBJ1-1, with 9 nucleotides matching TRBD1. Germline CDR1 and CDR2: MNHNS and SASEGT. J was trimmed by 4 bases and V by 7 bases; bases with no gene match: 7. The CDR3 is made up of 14 amino acids.

In its sample, this clone was seen a few times. The genes are TRBV6-4 and TRBJ2-3, with TRBD2 identical over 7 bases. J was trimmed by 1 base and V by 2 bases; bases with no gene match: 3. CDR1 and CDR2 (germline): MRHNA, SNTAGT. There are 15 residues in the CDR3. The CDR3 loop is CASSDKSGGTDTQYF. The DNA of the CDR3 is TGTGCCAGCAGTGACAAAAGCGGGGGCACAGATACGCAGTATTTT.

The chain carries TRBV5-1 and TRBJ2-2, with a tentative D call TRBD2 (7 bases). The CDR3 runs 16 residues. Germline CDR1 SGHRS, CDR2 YFSETQ. V lost 0 bases and J lost 4, with 13 bases in between. The CDR3 nucleotides are TGCGCCAGCAGCTTGGCCGTGGGGGGGCGCACCGGGGAGCTGTTTTTT. Translated: CASSLAVGGRTGELFF.

The chain employs TRBV4-2 and TRBJ2-5; TRBD2 matches at 8 bases. Germline CDR1 and CDR2: LGHNA and YNFKEQ. V shed 3 bases and J 3 bases; nucleotides not matched to a gene: 9. The CDR3 loop spans 16 amino acids. CDR3 protein: CASSHPIAGTKETQYF. The CDR3 DNA reads TGTGCCAGCAGCCACCCCATAGCGGGGACGAAAGAGACCCAGTACTTC.

As regards this clone: Germline and junction disagree at one end, which may indicate a read error. In the same sample, other DNA sequences code for this CDR3. This chain connects TRBV30 to TRBJ1-6; maybe TRBD1 (5 bases). CDR1 is GTSNPN, CDR2 SVGIG, per germline (reference sequence). The CDR3 has 16 residues. The CDR3 loop reads CAWSPKRGRLNSPLHF. The CDR3 DNA follows: TGTGCCTGGAGTCCGAAGCGGGGACGGCTAAATTCCCCCCTCCACTTT.

V and J are TRBV19 and TRBJ2-3; TRBD2 is a possible D gene (6 bases). Trimming removed 5 bases at V and 8 bases at J, with 14 bases between. Germline V lookup: CDR1 LNHDA, CDR2 SQIVND (reference sequence). This CDR3 has 13 residues. CDR3 DNA: TGTGCCAGTAGTTCAAGCTACGGGAGTACGCAGTATTTT. The encoded protein is CASSSSYGSTQYF. Full variable domain (rest looked up from reference TRBV19 and TRBJ2-3): DGGITQSPKYLFRKEGQNVTLSCEQNLNHDAMYWYRQDPGQGLRLIYYSQIVNDFQKGDIAEGYSVSREKKESFPLTVTSAQKNPTAFYLCASSSSYGSTQYFGPGTRLTVL.

This rearrangement joins TRBV7-2 to TRBJ1-2, with 7 positions matching TRBD1. The length of the CDR3 is 14 residues. Germline V gives CDR1 SGHTA, CDR2 FQGNSA. J gave up 2 bases and V 5 bases, and 5 bases lay outside the gene matches. CDR3: CASSLGTVNYGYTF. CDR3 nucleotide sequence: TGTGCCAGCAGCCTCGGGACAGTGAACTATGGCTACACCTTC. Based on the CDR3 plus reference TRBV7-2 and TRBJ1-2, the full variable domain is GAGVSQSPSNKVTEKGKDVELRCDPISGHTALYWYRQSLGQGLEFLIYFQGNSAPDKSGLPSDRFSAERTGGSVSTLTIQRTQQEDSAVYLCASSLGTVNYGYTFGSGTRLTVV.

This rearrangement joins TRBV29-1 to TRBJ2-7; D unresolved. The V end lost 4 bases, the J end lost 0 bases, and 13 bases lay between the germline ends. CDR1 is SQVTM, CDR2 ANQGSEA, per germline. The CDR3 totals 14 residues. The CDR3, as DNA: TGCAGCGTTGCAACCAGGATCCACTCCTACGAGCAGTACTTC. This encodes CSVATRIHSYEQYF.

This clone was counted a few times. The gene calls are TRBV27 and TRBJ1-1; TRBD1 might be the D (5 bases). Trimming removed 2 bases from V and 5 bases from J, with 12 bases in between. Germline loops: CDR1 MNHEY, CDR2 SMNVEV (reference sequence). The CDR3 loop spans 14 amino acids. The chain's CDR3 is CASSLGRRGTEAFF. CDR3 nucleotide sequence: TGTGCCAGCAGTTTAGGACGGCGGGGGACTGAAGCTTTCTTT.